This is a list of T cell receptor beta chains from one sample in a study of blood T cells in healthy people across ages. TCRdb itself ran the 5' RACE reads through MiXCR, one entry per CDR3 protein. This sample carries about 1.6 million distinct CDR3 sequences, roughly a third of them seen once, and the ten largest clones take around 11%. The specimen was blood. The receptor source for this set is a woman between 25 and 40 years old in good health. Both conserved end residues are part of each CDR3. Fields, in order: CDR3 length, D gene, clone size, V gene, J gene, CDR3 protein, CDR3 DNA. A D gene is named only where the DNA matches it firmly. Only part of the rows carry a size: once, few, many, or a class if the clone is expanded.

length: 16
D: TRBD2
size: .
V: TRBV20-1
J: TRBJ2-1
CDR3: CSARDPGGGRANEQFF
DNA: TGCAGTGCTAGAGATCCCGGTGGCGGGAGGGCCAATGAGCAGTTCTTC

length: 12
D: .
size: few
V: TRBV20-1
J: TRBJ1-1
CDR3: CSGEGGETEAFF
DNA: TGCAGTGGAGAGGGGGGAGAAACTGAAGCTTTCTTT

length: 15
D: TRBD1
size: .
V: TRBV27
J: TRBJ1-1
CDR3: CASSGLDRANTEAFF
DNA: TGTGCCAGCAGTGGCCTCGACAGGGCCAACACTGAAGCTTTCTTT

length: 14
D: TRBD1
size: .
V: TRBV2
J: TRBJ2-4
CDR3: CASSATGTKNIQYF
DNA: TGTGCCAGCAGTGCGACAGGGACCAAAAACATTCAGTACTTC

length: 14
D: .
size: .
V: TRBV20-1
J: TRBJ2-1
CDR3: CSARVWDVYNEQFF
DNA: TGCAGTGCTAGAGTATGGGACGTGTACAATGAGCAGTTCTTC

length: 15
D: TRBD2
size: few
V: TRBV10-2
J: TRBJ2-1
CDR3: CTSTLLAGGHNEQFF
DNA: TGCACCAGCACCCTACTAGCGGGAGGCCACAATGAGCAGTTCTTC

length: 15
D: TRBD1
size: .
V: TRBV7-2
J: TRBJ1-3
CDR3: CASSATGGGGNTIYF
DNA: TGTGCCAGCAGCGCGACAGGGGGAGGTGGAAACACCATATATTTT

length: 15
D: TRBD2
size: few
V: TRBV5-1
J: TRBJ2-2
CDR3: CASTNGLAGARELFF
DNA: TGCGCCAGCACCAATGGCCTAGCGGGAGCCCGGGAGCTGTTTTTT

length: 15
D: TRBD2
size: few
V: TRBV28
J: TRBJ2-7
CDR3: CASPPSGTSRYEQYF
DNA: TGTGCCAGCCCCCCTTCGGGGACTAGCAGATACGAGCAGTACTTC

length: 16
D: .
size: many
V: TRBV29-1
J: TRBJ2-4
CDR3: CSVGAARLRAKNIQYF
DNA: TGCAGCGTTGGGGCAGCGCGACTGAGAGCCAAAAACATTCAGTACTTC

length: 13
D: .
size: few
V: TRBV12-3/TRBV12-4
J: TRBJ2-7
CDR3: CASCISNLYEQYF
DNA: TGTGCCAGTTGTATTTCGAACCTTTACGAGCAGTACTTC

length: 16
D: TRBD2
size: .
V: TRBV15
J: TRBJ2-7
CDR3: CATSRDTQRDAYEQYF
DNA: TGTGCCACCAGCAGAGATACCCAGCGGGATGCCTACGAGCAGTACTTC

length: 16
D: TRBD1
size: .
V: TRBV20-1
J: TRBJ1-1
CDR3: CSASRGQGVLNTEAFF
DNA: TGCAGTGCTAGTCGAGGACAGGGGGTCTTGAACACTGAAGCTTTCTTT

length: 14
D: .
size: .
V: TRBV20-1
J: TRBJ2-7
CDR3: CSARDGAGIGEQYF
DNA: TGCAGTGCTAGAGATGGGGCAGGGATCGGGGAGCAGTACTTC

length: 15
D: .
size: few
V: TRBV5-1
J: TRBJ2-7
CDR3: CASSGGTAQRGEQYF
DNA: TGCGCCAGCAGCGGCGGGACGGCCCAACGCGGCGAGCAGTACTTC

length: 17
D: .
size: many
V: TRBV6-2/TRBV6-3
J: TRBJ2-1
CDR3: CASSRPGGTYTYNEQFF
DNA: TGTGCCAGCAGCCGCCCGGGCGGGACCTATACCTACAATGAGCAGTTCTTC

length: 17
D: .
size: .
V: TRBV30
J: TRBJ1-4
CDR3: CAWSVMLGRLHNEKLFF
DNA: TGTGCCTGGAGTGTAATGCTGGGTCGTTTACATAATGAAAAACTGTTTTTT

length: 18
D: TRBD2
size: .
V: TRBV7-3
J: TRBJ2-1
CDR3: CASSLSPQLAGDYNEQFF
DNA: TGTGCCAGCAGCTTATCCCCTCAACTAGCGGGAGATTACAATGAGCAGTTCTTC

length: 13
D: .
size: .
V: TRBV28
J: TRBJ1-2
CDR3: CASSLGRERGYTF
DNA: TGTGCCAGCAGCCTTGGTAGGGAACGGGGCTACACCTTC

length: 14
D: TRBD1
size: many
V: TRBV7-9
J: TRBJ2-7
CDR3: CASSSPGQGYEQYF
DNA: TGCGCCAGCAGTTCGCCGGGACAGGGTTACGAGCAGTACTTC